One sample yielded the 28 T cell receptor beta chains listed below, sequenced in a study of T cell responses to AZD1222 COVID-19 vaccine. Generated by immunoSEQ multiplex PCR, the TCRdb table keeps only in-frame clones and is missing some. The table shows 150,000 or so clones, with 91% occurring only once. Material: peripheral blood, obtained 28 days after the second AZD1222 dose. The receptors stem from an adult who received the AZD1222 COVID-19 vaccine.

The gene calls are TRBV12-5 and TRBJ1-6; possibly TRBD1 for D (5 bases). This CDR3 has 17 amino acids. CDR1 and CDR2 from the germline V gene are LGHNT and FRNRAP. V was shortened by 1 base and J by 5 bases, with 15 bases between the two germline ends. CDR3 loop: CASGLALGGVDNSPLHF. The CDR3 coding sequence is TGTGCTAGTGGTTTGGCCCTCGGAGGGGTAGATAATTCACCCCTCCACTTT.

The chain couples TRBV24-1 to TRBJ1-2, with TRBD1 matching over 8 bases. There are 12 residues in the CDR3. In germline, CDR1 is KGHDR, CDR2 SFDVKD. J was trimmed by 5 bases and V by 12 bases; bases with no gene match: 7. The CDR3 DNA sequence: TGTGCCCCTCAGGGGGCCCCTTATGGCTACACCTTC. It translates to CAPQGAPYGYTF.

V and J are TRBV5-1 and TRBJ2-5, with D perhaps matching TRBD1 or TRBD2 (7 bases each). With 0 bases removed from V and 3 bases from J, the gap between germline ends came to 12 bases. Germline assignment: CDR1 SGHRS and CDR2 YFSETQ. The CDR3 sequence is 15 residues long. The CDR3 reads CASSLDSGGEETQYF. CDR3 sequence (DNA): TGCGCCAGCAGCTTGGATTCAGGGGGGGAAGAGACCCAGTACTTC.

The chain uses TRBV5-6 and TRBJ1-5, with D possibly matching TRBD1 (6 bases). Trimming stripped 2 bases from V and 5 bases from J, with 8 bases between. Germline CDR1 reads SGHDT; CDR2 reads YYEEEE. The CDR3 spans 13 residues. The CDR3 here is CASSLQGYQPQHF. The CDR3 DNA is TGTGCCAGCAGCTTACAGGGATATCAGCCCCAGCATTTT.

This chain uses TRBV12-3 or TRBV12-4 with TRBJ1-2; D ambiguous. The CDR3 spans 13 residues. The germline V and J ends were trimmed by 2 bases and 4 bases, with 8 bases remaining between them. The CDR3 bases are TGTGCCAGCAGTTTACCGGGGTCCTATGGCTACACCTTC. Translating gives CASSLPGSYGYTF.

As for this clone: The germline gene is not matched at one end of the junction; a read error may be the cause. This chain connects TRBV11-2 to TRBJ2-3; perhaps TRBD2 as D (6 bases). The length of the CDR3 is 11 residues. Per the germline V gene, CDR1 is SGHAT and CDR2 is FQNNGV. The CDR3 DNA is TGTGCCAGCAGCTCACCCGCCGGGACTTTATTT. Its translation is CASSSPAGTLF. Drawing the rest from reference TRBV11-2 and TRBJ2-3, the complete variable domain is EAGVAQSPRYKIIEKRQSVAFWCNPISGHATLYWYQQILGQGPKLLIQFQNNGVVDDSQLPKDRFSAERLKGVDSTLKIQPAKLEDSAVYLCASSSPAGTLFGPGTRLTVL.

The CDR3 nucleotides read TGTGCTAGTGGTTATCAGGGAGGGATGGACGAGCAGTACTTC. Translated: CASGYQGGMDEQYF. The rearrangement links TRBV12-5 to TRBJ2-7; 7 positions agree with TRBD2. The trim removed 4 bases at V and 5 bases at J, leaving 8 bases unmatched. The CDR3 contains 14 residues. Germline loops: CDR1 LGHNT, CDR2 FRNRAP. The full variable domain, completed using reference TRBV12-5 and TRBJ2-7, is DARVTQTPRHKVTEMGQEVTMRCQPILGHNTVFWYRQTMMQGLELLAYFRNRAPLDDSGMPKDRFSAEMPDATLATLKIQPSEPRDSAVYFCASGYQGGMDEQYFGPGTRLTVT.

V usage is TRBV7-3 and J usage is TRBJ2-5, with D unresolved. CDR1 and CDR2 from the germline V gene are SGHTA and FQGTGA. V was clipped by 2 bases and J by 3 bases, with 10 bases between them. The CDR3 sequence is 14 residues long. The CDR3 DNA is TGTGCCAGCAGCTTATTTGGCGGAGAAGAGACCCAGTACTTC. Protein: CASSLFGGEETQYF.

V is TRBV4-1 and J is TRBJ2-7, with a possible D match to TRBD2 (7 bases). CDR3 length: 15 amino acids. Looked up from germline, CDR1 is MGHRA and CDR2 is YSYEKL. Trimming removed 4 bases from V and 3 bases from J, with 16 bases in between. This CDR3 reads CASSPVAGAFYEQYF. CDR3 coding DNA: TGCGCCAGCAGCCCAGTTGCGGGGGCCTTCTACGAGCAGTACTTC.

The CDR3 DNA sequence: TGTGCCAGCAGCCTTAATTCTAATGAAAAACTGTTTTTT. Translating gives CASSLNSNEKLFF. This sequence joins TRBV9 and TRBJ1-4; no reliable D call. The CDR3 spans 13 residues. V gave up 4 bases and J gave up 3 bases, with 7 bases separating them. Per germline, CDR1 SGDLS and CDR2 YYNGEE.

The CDR3 nucleotides are TGTGCCAGTCAGCCGTCTAGCCCCTCTTCCTACGAGCAGTACTTC. This translates into CASQPSSPSSYEQYF. This chain connects TRBV19 to TRBJ2-7, with D perhaps matching TRBD2 (5 bases). Trimming left V 8 bases short and J 1 base short, with 18 bases between. This CDR3 contains 15 residues. Germline V gene data show CDR1 as LNHDA and CDR2 as SQIVND (reference sequence).

This sequence joins TRBV2 and TRBJ2-5; D tentatively reads TRBD1 or TRBD2 (6 bases each). This CDR3 is built from 13 residues. In germline, CDR1 is SNHLY, CDR2 FYNNEI. Trimming took 4 bases from V and 13 from J, leaving 19 bases between them. The DNA of the CDR3 is TGTGCCAGCAGTGGAGGGGGGCTGGCTAAGGGGTACTTC. It codes for CASSGGGLAKGYF.

This clone came up once. V and J are TRBV12-5 and TRBJ2-5; D might be TRBD2 (6 bases). Germline assignment: CDR1 LGHNT and CDR2 FRNRAP. V lost 2 bases, J lost 1 base, and 8 bases lay in between. The CDR3 is 14 amino acids. The CDR3 sequence is CASGLTTSQETQYF. CDR3 nucleotide sequence: TGTGCTAGTGGTTTGACGACTAGCCAAGAGACCCAGTACTTC.

The J gene is TRBJ1-2, the V gene TRBV19, with 10 nucleotides matching TRBD1. V was pared by 6 bases and J by 1 base, with 8 bases of the junction left unmatched. This CDR3 has 16 residues. CDR1 and CDR2 from the germline V gene are LNHDA and SQIVND (reference sequence). The CDR3, as DNA: TGTGCCAGTAGGAGACAGGGGGCGCGGGTTAACTATGGCTACACCTTC. Translated, it gives CASRRQGARVNYGYTF.

CDR3 residues: CASSPDGFANQPQHF. As DNA, the CDR3 is TGTGCCAGCTCACCCGACGGATTTGCTAATCAGCCCCAGCATTTT. The chain joins TRBV18 to TRBJ1-5; D gene unclear. Germline assignment: CDR1 KGHSH and CDR2 LQKENI. The V end was cut by 3 bases, the J end by 4 bases, with 13 bases between. The CDR3 is 15 residues long.

The chain carries TRBV6-5 and TRBJ1-1; the D is unclear. The CDR3 sequence is 14 residues long. CDR1 and CDR2 (germline): MNHEY, SVGAGI. V was shortened by 7 bases and J by 1 base, with 13 bases between the two germline ends. The CDR3 DNA follows: TGTGCCAGCAACCGACCGACTTCGAACACTGAAGCTTTCTTT. Translating gives CASNRPTSNTEAFF.

The rearrangement uses TRBV28 and TRBJ2-2; TRBD2 agrees at 12 bases. Trimming removed 7 bases from V and 6 bases from J; junction bases left unmatched: 6. Germline V gene sequence: CDR1 MDHEN, CDR2 SYDVKM. The length of the CDR3 is 15 residues. The chain's CDR3 is CASTSSGRAAGELFF. For the CDR3, the DNA is TGTGCCAGCACGTCTAGCGGGAGGGCCGCCGGGGAGCTGTTTTTT.

V is TRBV11-2 and J is TRBJ1-2, with D possibly being TRBD1 (6 bases). This CDR3 is 15 amino acids long. Germline assignment: CDR1 SGHAT and CDR2 FQNNGV. V lost 2 bases and J lost 3, with 13 bases in between. Here the CDR3 reads CASSLQGFPDYGYTF. CDR3 DNA: TGTGCCAGCAGCTTACAGGGGTTCCCAGACTATGGCTACACCTTC.

The chain carries TRBV6-5 and TRBJ1-1, with unresolved D. Trimming removed 0 bases from V and 8 bases from J, with 7 bases in between. CDR3 length: 12 amino acids. The V gene's germline CDR1 is MNHEY and CDR2 SVGAGI. CDR3 sequence: CASSYSGREAFF. In DNA, the CDR3 is TGTGCCAGCAGTTACTCGGGAAGGGAAGCTTTCTTT.

This chain uses TRBV5-1 with TRBJ2-3; tentatively, D is TRBD1 (6 bases). The CDR3 runs to 16 residues. The germline gives CDR1 SGHRS, CDR2 YFSETQ. Trimming shortened V by 3 bases and J by 0 bases, and 14 bases separated the two germline ends. The CDR3 nucleotides read TGCGCCAGCAGCTCTGACGGACAGCCTAGCACAGATACGCAGTATTTT. Amino acid sequence: CASSSDGQPSTDTQYF.

The genes are TRBV5-4 and TRBJ2-7, with D tentatively TRBD1 (6 bases). The CDR3 runs to 14 residues. Trimming took off 4 bases at V and 0 bases at J, with 11 bases between the two ends. Germline V gene sequence: CDR1 SGHNT, CDR2 YYREEE (reference sequence). Here the CDR3 DNA reads TGTGCCAGCAGCGGGACACCCTTCTCCTACGAGCAGTACTTC. This codes for CASSGTPFSYEQYF.

This clone was counted a few times. V usage is TRBV7-2 and J usage is TRBJ2-3; 8 bases agree with TRBD2. Germline trimming cut 1 base from V and 5 bases from J; bases unmatched to any gene: 5. The CDR3 has 15 amino acids. CDR1 and CDR2 (germline): SGHTA, FQGNSA. In DNA, the CDR3 is TGTGCCAGCAGCTTAGGTCGGGGGGGCCTAGATACGCAGTATTTT. This gives the protein CASSLGRGGLDTQYF. Full variable domain (rest looked up from reference TRBV7-2 and TRBJ2-3): GAGVSQSPSNKVTEKGKDVELRCDPISGHTALYWYRQSLGQGLEFLIYFQGNSAPDKSGLPSDRFSAERTGGSVSTLTIQRTQQEDSAVYLCASSLGRGGLDTQYFGPGTRLTVL.

The V gene is TRBV7-7, the J gene TRBJ1-4, with D tentatively TRBD1 (5 bases). Germline values: CDR1 SSHAT, CDR2 FNYEAQ (reference sequence). Deletions cut 6 bases from V and 7 bases from J, with 18 bases between. The length of the CDR3 is 15 residues. The CDR3 DNA is TGTGCCAGCAGTCGGGTTTGGGACGGGAGTGAAAAACTGTTTTTT. It is translated as CASSRVWDGSEKLFF.

V and J are TRBV5-4 and TRBJ2-5, with a tentative D call TRBD2 (5 bases). Germline CDR1 and CDR2: SGHNT and YYREEE (reference sequence). The V and J ends lost 5 bases and 1 base respectively, with 12 bases between them. The CDR3 runs to 14 residues. This CDR3 is CASRPSRGQETQYF. DNA for the CDR3: TGTGCCAGCAGACCTAGCCGGGGCCAAGAGACCCAGTACTTC.

The rearrangement links TRBV7-7 to TRBJ2-2; 7 bases map to TRBD2. V lost 2 bases and J lost 0; bases outside the gene matches: 6. Germline assignment: CDR1 SSHAT and CDR2 FNYEAQ (reference sequence). This CDR3 is 17 amino acids long. The CDR3 reads CASSLRGGGPNTGELFF. CDR3 nucleotide sequence: TGTGCCAGCAGCTTACGCGGCGGGGGTCCGAACACCGGGGAGCTGTTTTTT.

The chain combines TRBV12-5 with TRBJ2-7, with D perhaps matching TRBD1 (6 bases). Germline V gene data show CDR1 as LGHNT and CDR2 as FRNRAP. The CDR3 has 13 amino acids. V was cut by 10 bases and J by 1 base, with 14 bases left in between. The CDR3 protein is CAIGDTQSYEQYF. CDR3 sequence (DNA): TGTGCTATTGGGGACACCCAGTCCTACGAGCAGTACTTC.

The gene calls are TRBV29-1 and TRBJ2-1; TRBD1 or TRBD2 may be the D gene (5 bases each). V dropped 4 bases and J dropped 3 bases, with 13 bases sitting between them. Germline lookup yields CDR1 SQVTM and CDR2 ANQGSEA. CDR3 length: 14 amino acids. The CDR3 sequence: CSVGGSGGYNEQFF. CDR3 nucleotides: TGCAGCGTTGGGGGGTCGGGTGGCTACAATGAGCAGTTCTTC.

The chain joins TRBV27 to TRBJ2-1; possible D gene TRBD2, 5 bases. The CDR3 extends over 13 amino acids. V lost 2 bases and J lost 6, with 8 bases in between. CDR1 MNHEY and CDR2 SMNVEV come from the germline V gene (reference sequence). The CDR3 DNA reads TGTGCCAGCAGTTTAGGGCTAGCCAATGAGCAGTTCTTC. Its protein product is CASSLGLANEQFF.